Listed below are T cell receptor beta chains from one sample, sequenced in a study of technical replicates of blood from a handful of donors. Profiled with immunoSEQ multiplex PCR; TCRdb holds only in-frame clones, not every one. The repertoire consists of about 100,000 clones, with nearly 96% occurring once and the leading ten covering approximately 0.2%. Specimen: T cells isolated from PBMCs. All receptors come from a human donor in good health. Both conserved end residues are part of each CDR3. Some rows mark clone size as missing; the rest say once, few, many or name a class of expanded clone.

clone_size,j_call,v_call,cdr3_length,cdr3_aa
NA,TRBJ2-1,TRBV19,15,CASALGDRAYNEQFF
NA,TRBJ2-5,TRBV5-1,13,CASTGEGVWAQYF
NA,TRBJ1-3,TRBV5-8,14,CASSFDRAGNTIYF
NA,TRBJ2-1,TRBV6-4,14,CASSEGRAGNEQFF
NA,TRBJ2-7,TRBV19,16,CASSPMGAGAAYEQYF
NA,TRBJ1-2,TRBV19,13,CASRKDSNYGYTF
once,TRBJ2-3,TRBV7-6,17,CASSFSGSLPGADTQYF
NA,TRBJ1-4,TRBV19,16,CASSLRGREANEKLFF
NA,TRBJ2-3,TRBV5-4,15,CASSLAGGGTDTQYF
NA,TRBJ1-5,TRBV11-2,17,CASSQRGTAHSNQPQHF
NA,TRBJ2-3,TRBV4-2,16,CASSQAYGGSADTQYF
NA,TRBJ1-5,TRBV6-1,13,CASSLQINQPQHF
NA,TRBJ2-3,TRBV4-1,15,CASSQAPPSTDTQYF
NA,TRBJ2-7,TRBV6-5,14,CASSYSTVSYEQYF
NA,TRBJ2-1,TRBV4-1,14,CASSQRQGWNEQFF
NA,TRBJ2-5,TRBV5-4,14,CASSPGGVQETQYF
NA,TRBJ2-6,TRBV4-1,15,CASSQILSGANVLTF
NA,TRBJ2-2,TRBV19,18,CASSPGLAGGLHTGELFF
NA,TRBJ2-1,TRBV14,13,CASRLAGGSEQFF
NA,TRBJ2-7,TRBV18,16,CASSPPGLRNSYEQYF
few,TRBJ1-1,TRBV2,14,CASSGTSQNTEAFF
NA,TRBJ2-7,TRBV10-3,14,CAISDFAGDYEQYF
NA,TRBJ1-2,TRBV5-1,15,CASSEGQGEYYGHTF
NA,TRBJ2-7,TRBV28,13,CASGTGGWYEQYF